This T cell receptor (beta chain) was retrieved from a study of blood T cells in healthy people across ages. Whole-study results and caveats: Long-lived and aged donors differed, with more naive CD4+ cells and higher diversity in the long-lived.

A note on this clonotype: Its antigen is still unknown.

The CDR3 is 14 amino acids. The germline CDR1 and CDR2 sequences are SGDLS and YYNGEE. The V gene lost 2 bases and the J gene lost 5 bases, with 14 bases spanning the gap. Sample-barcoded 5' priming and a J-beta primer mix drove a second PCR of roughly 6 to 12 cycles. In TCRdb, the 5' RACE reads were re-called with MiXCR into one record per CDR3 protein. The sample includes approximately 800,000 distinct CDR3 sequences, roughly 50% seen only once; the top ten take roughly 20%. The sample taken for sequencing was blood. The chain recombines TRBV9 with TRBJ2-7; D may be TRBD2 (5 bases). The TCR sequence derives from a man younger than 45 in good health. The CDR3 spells CASSVGPISDEQYF. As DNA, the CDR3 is TGTGCCAGCAGCGTTGGGCCAATTAGCGACGAGCAGTACTTC.